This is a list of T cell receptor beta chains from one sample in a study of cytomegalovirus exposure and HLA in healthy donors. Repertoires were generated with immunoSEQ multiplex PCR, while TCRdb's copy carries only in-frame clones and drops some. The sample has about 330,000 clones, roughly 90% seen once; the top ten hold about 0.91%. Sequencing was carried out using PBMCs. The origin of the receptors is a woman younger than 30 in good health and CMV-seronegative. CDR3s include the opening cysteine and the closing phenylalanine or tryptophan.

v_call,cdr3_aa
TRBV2,CASSGISIRGAYNEQFF
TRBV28,CASSPPRTEAFF
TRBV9,CASSIRQGTDTQYF
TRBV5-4,CASSFDSGNYGYTF
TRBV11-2,CASSLDGVAAYNEQFF
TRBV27,CASSLTSAPDEQFF
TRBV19,CASTPGQNTGELFF
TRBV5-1,CASSLESQGFGLQFF
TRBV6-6,CASTAGTTNNEQFF
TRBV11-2,CASSVRSRDFTDTQYF
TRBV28,CASTLEVSGALYGYTF
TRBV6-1,CATYTPSGSYHEQYF
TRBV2,CASSVVGRADTQYF
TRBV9,CASSVAGNTGELFF
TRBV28,CASFSGTLYEQYF
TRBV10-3,CAISEREGEAFF
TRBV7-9,CASSPPGVREVTEAFF
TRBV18,CASSAGTGGLMNTEAFF
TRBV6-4,CASSVERNTEAFF
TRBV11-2,CASSITGGDYEQYF
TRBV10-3,CAISERDRSSGNTIYF
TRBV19,CASSPGVRYEQYF
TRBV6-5,CASSYGGRNEQFF
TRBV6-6,CASSYLGTGGFYEQYF
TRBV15,CATSEEQGANQPQHF
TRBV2,CASIGLAGYNEQFF
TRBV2,CASSWQGQLYEQYF
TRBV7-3,CASSLNGGGSGTEQFF
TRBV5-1,CASSRTGSQPQHF
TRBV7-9,CASSLGGETEAFF
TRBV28,CASSFSIVRGREGNTIYF
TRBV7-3,CASSPRDRAEQFF
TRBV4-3,CASSQDSYQSYNEQFF
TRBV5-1,CASRALADATGELFF
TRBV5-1,CASGFNERGQYF
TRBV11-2,CASSLETGLDSNEKLFF
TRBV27,CASSQNSNQPQHF
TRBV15,CATSRDRTGTDTQYF
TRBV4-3,CASSLLGQGGETQYF
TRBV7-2,CASSSEGLGFSAFF
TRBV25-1,CASSGGRGTQETQYF
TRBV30,CAWSRGGETEKLFF
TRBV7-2,CASSLGWGGAFF
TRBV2,CASKGGRTLNTEAFF
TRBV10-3,CAISESTGGYEQYF
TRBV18,CASSPAEGRNTEAFF
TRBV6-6,CASNFDSTNEKLFF
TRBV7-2,CASSLRQLTGELFF
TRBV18,CASSPRAALATNEKLFF
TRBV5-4,CASSPPGAGGNIQYF
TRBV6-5,CASSYSREGADEAFF
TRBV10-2,CASRPGQWNIQYF
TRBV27,CASSLTAAGGGRRANVLTF
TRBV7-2,CASSWTGFYGYTF
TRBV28,CASSLWDYLNEQFF
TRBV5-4,CASSKGSGVNTGELFF